One TCR beta chain is described in this entry. Its antigen is currently unknown. This sample was taken from a study of cytomegalovirus exposure and HLA in healthy donors. Study-level results: Within a later analysis, the majority of CMV-associated TCR beta chains appeared HLA-restricted. Most TCR beta V segments were productive about 87% or about 30% of the time in an earlier analysis.

The study ran its PCR with 60 Vbeta and 13 Jbeta primers. Sequencing used immunoSEQ multiplex PCR; TCRdb keeps in-frame clones, though not all of them. This sample has approximately 140,000 clones, with around 74% found just once. V dropped 2 bases and J dropped 7 bases, with 12 bases sitting between them. There are 13 residues in the CDR3. Germline V CDR1 and CDR2: MNHNY, SVGAGI (reference sequence). The sequence derives from a man between 45 and 60 years old in good health and CMV-seropositive. What was sequenced was PBMCs. The rearrangement uses TRBV6-6 and TRBJ2-7, with D possibly matching TRBD2 (6 bases). This CDR3 reads CASSYGGFGEQYF. The CDR3 DNA reads as TGTGCCAGCAGTTACGGAGGGTTCGGAGAGCAGTACTTC.